The 24 T cell receptor beta chains below all came from one sample that was sequenced in a study of cytomegalovirus exposure and HLA in healthy donors. Researchers ran the PCR with 60 Vbeta and 13 Jbeta primers. Profiling relied on immunoSEQ multiplex PCR, and the TCRdb table lists in-frame clones only, not all of them. This sample yields around 170,000 clones, of which roughly four fifths are seen a single time; around 1.6% belongs to the top ten. Sequencing was done on a sample of PBMCs. The source is a man aged 18-30 years in good health and CMV-seronegative.

This chain connects TRBV10-3 to TRBJ2-3; 11 nucleotides match TRBD2. J gave up 4 bases and V 6 bases, and 6 bases lay outside the gene matches. The CDR3 contains 15 residues. Per germline, CDR1 ENHRY and CDR2 SYGVKD. CDR3 bases: TGTGCCATCAGGGTTAGCGGGGGGGGTCCAGATACGCAGTATTTT. Amino acids: CAIRVSGGGPDTQYF.

Only one count was recorded for this clone. This rearrangement joins TRBV19 to TRBJ1-5; 8 nucleotides match TRBD1. In germline, CDR1 is LNHDA, CDR2 SQIVND (reference sequence). This CDR3 is 17 amino acids long. The V segment lost 7 bases and the J segment 5 bases; nucleotides outside the gene matches: 16. The DNA for the CDR3 is TGTGCCAGTACCCTTCGGAGGACAGGGCCGGGGGATCAGCCCCAGCATTTT. Translation: CASTLRRTGPGDQPQHF.

This sequence joins TRBV4-2 and TRBJ2-2, with TRBD2 matching over 10 bases. Germline lookup yields CDR1 LGHNA and CDR2 YNFKEQ. Germline trimming cut 1 base from V and 5 bases from J; bases unmatched to any gene: 4. The CDR3 consists of 16 residues. The CDR3 sequence: CASSQASGRETGELFF. The CDR3 bases are TGTGCCAGCAGCCAAGCTAGCGGGAGAGAAACCGGGGAGCTGTTTTTT.

V and J are TRBV7-9 and TRBJ2-2; perhaps TRBD1 as D (6 bases). CDR1 SEHNR and CDR2 FQNEAQ come from the germline V gene (reference sequence). CDR3 length equals 17 residues. Trimming stripped 0 bases from V and 0 bases from J, with 11 bases between. CDR3 bases: TGTGCCAGCAGCTTAGCCCAGACAGGCCCGAACACCGGGGAGCTGTTTTTT. Its protein is CASSLAQTGPNTGELFF.

V and J are TRBV12-5 and TRBJ2-2; 7 nucleotides match TRBD1. Looked up from germline, CDR1 is LGHNT and CDR2 is FRNRAP. V shed 9 bases, J shed 4 bases, and the junction held 5 bases outside the gene matches. CDR3 length: 13 residues. The DNA of the CDR3 is TGTGCTAGCTCCAGGGACAGCACCGGGGAGCTGTTTTTT. It codes for CASSRDSTGELFF.

The chain carries TRBV29-1 and TRBJ2-7, with D perhaps TRBD2 (5 bases). The V gene's germline CDR1 is SQVTM and CDR2 ANQGSEA. V lost 6 bases and J 6 bases, leaving 21 bases between the germline ends. The CDR3 consists of 14 residues. The CDR3 bases are TGCAGCGTGGAGACACCGGGCGCACGGGGCGAGCAGTACTTC. Amino acid sequence: CSVETPGARGEQYF.

The genes are TRBV30 and TRBJ1-2; a weak D match, TRBD1 (6 bases). Trimming took off 2 bases at V and 8 bases at J, with 15 bases between the two ends. Germline CDR1 GTSNPN, CDR2 SVGIG (reference sequence). The length of the CDR3 is 13 residues. CDR3 nucleotide sequence: TGTGCCTGGAGTATCTACAGGGCGGGCGGCTACACCTTC. Its protein is CAWSIYRAGGYTF. The variable domain in full, with the rest retrieved from reference TRBV30 and TRBJ1-2, is SQTIHQWPATLVQPVGSPLSLECTVEGTSNPNLYWYRQAAGRGLQLLFYSVGIGQISSEVPQNLSASRPQDRQFILSSKKLLLSDSGFYLCAWSIYRAGGYTFGSGTRLTVV.

V and J are TRBV29-1 and TRBJ2-7; possible D gene TRBD2, 5 bases. The germline V gene encodes CDR1 SQVTM and CDR2 ANQGSEA. The CDR3 length is 12 residues. The V end was cut by 4 bases, the J end by 4 bases, with 11 bases between. CDR3 sequence reads: CSVGSGVYEQYF. The CDR3 region has the DNA TGCAGCGTTGGATCCGGGGTGTACGAGCAGTACTTC.

V gene TRBV13 combines with J gene TRBJ2-7; 8 bases align to TRBD1. The V and J ends lost 5 bases and 3 bases, in that order; junction bases with no gene match: 18. Germline-derived CDR1 and CDR2 are PRHDT and FYEKMQ (reference sequence). The CDR3 length is 18 residues. CDR3 protein: CASSGDRGSRLHDYEQYF. In nucleotides, the CDR3 is TGTGCCAGCAGCGGAGACAGGGGTAGTAGACTCCACGACTACGAGCAGTACTTC.

J is TRBJ1-2 and V is TRBV11-1; TRBD1 agrees at 8 bases. Trimming removed 4 bases from V and 7 bases from J; junction bases left unmatched: 5. Germline assignment: CDR1 SGHAT and CDR2 FQDESV (reference sequence). This CDR3 comprises 13 residues. The CDR3 protein is CASSSGQGRGYTF. DNA for the CDR3: TGTGCCAGCAGCTCCGGACAGGGTCGTGGCTACACCTTC.

This rearrangement joins TRBV15 to TRBJ2-6; D call uncertain. CDR3 length equals 19 residues. Trimming shortened V by 1 base and J by 0 bases, and 16 bases separated the two germline ends. CDR1 LNHNV and CDR2 YYDKDF come from the germline V gene (reference sequence). The CDR3 coding sequence is TGTGCCACCAGCAGAGCTACCCCACGACTGACCTCTGGGGCCAACGTCCTGACTTTC. It specifies CATSRATPRLTSGANVLTF.

This chain connects TRBV29-1 to TRBJ2-1; D remains unclear. This CDR3 has 11 amino acids. The germline gives CDR1 SQVTM, CDR2 ANQGSEA. The V and J ends lost 3 bases and 10 bases respectively, with 10 bases between them. The CDR3 loop is CSVDGGGEQFF. In DNA, the CDR3 is TGCAGCGTTGATGGCGGCGGAGAGCAGTTCTTC.

The chain joins TRBV14 to TRBJ1-2; unclear D gene. Between the trimmed V and J ends, which lost 3 bases and 8 bases, there was a span of 19 bases. Germline CDR1 and CDR2: SGHDN and FVKESK. CDR3 size: 15 residues. This chain's CDR3 is CASSQQSGRTGGYTF. CDR3 DNA: TGTGCCAGCAGCCAGCAATCGGGCCGCACGGGAGGCTACACCTTC.

Only one count was recorded for this clone. The J gene is TRBJ2-7, the V gene TRBV5-1, with D tentatively TRBD2 (5 bases). Germline-derived CDR1 and CDR2 are SGHRS and YFSETQ. With 4 bases removed from V and 4 bases from J, the gap between germline ends came to 27 bases. The CDR3 covers 18 residues. The CDR3 sequence is CASSHPRGPQPSPYEQYF. The CDR3, as DNA: TGCGCCAGCAGCCATCCTCGAGGGCCCCAACCTTCTCCGTACGAGCAGTACTTC.

The J gene is TRBJ2-7, the V gene TRBV27; 7 bases align to TRBD1. This CDR3 has 14 amino acids. Germline values: CDR1 MNHEY, CDR2 SMNVEV (reference sequence). The junction had 6 bases not matched to a gene; V was cut back by 5 bases and J by 2 bases. CDR3 loop: CASSHQGGPYEQYF. The DNA of the CDR3 is TGTGCCAGCAGTCACCAAGGGGGCCCCTACGAGCAGTACTTC.

This clone is a singleton in its sample. This sequence joins TRBV6-1 and TRBJ1-6; D may be TRBD1 (5 bases). V was pared by 2 bases and J by 2 bases, with 7 bases between. This CDR3 contains 15 residues. Germline V gene lookup returns CDR1 MNHNS and CDR2 SASEGT. DNA of the CDR3: TGTGCCAGCAGTGAATGGGGCCCCTATAATTCACCCCTCCACTTT. Translation: CASSEWGPYNSPLHF.

This rearrangement joins TRBV29-1 to TRBJ1-1; no definite D call. The V gene's germline CDR1 is SQVTM and CDR2 ANQGSEA. The length of the CDR3 is 13 residues. V was clipped by 4 bases and J by 0 bases, with 9 bases between them. Written as DNA, the CDR3 is TGCAGCGTTGTCTACAGACTGAACACTGAAGCTTTCTTT. Protein sequence: CSVVYRLNTEAFF.

The chain links TRBV6-1 to TRBJ1-2; 11 bases fit TRBD1. Germline loops: CDR1 MNHNS, CDR2 SASEGT. The CDR3 totals 15 residues. Germline trimming cut 6 bases from V and 2 bases from J; bases unmatched to any gene: 5. As DNA, the CDR3 is TGTGCCAGCAGCCCTGGGACAGGGGGGAACTATGGCTACACCTTC. Translating it yields CASSPGTGGNYGYTF.

This clone was seen a single time. This CDR3 is CASRGLAGTDTQYF. DNA of the CDR3: TGTGCCAGCAGAGGTCTAGCGGGCACAGATACGCAGTATTTT. V gene TRBV27 combines with J gene TRBJ2-3, with 7 nucleotides matching TRBD2. This CDR3 comprises 14 residues. The V and J ends lost 6 bases and 1 base, in that order; junction bases with no gene match: 4. Germline V gene lookup returns CDR1 MNHEY and CDR2 SMNVEV (reference sequence).

The chain employs TRBV14 and TRBJ1-2; D not certain. CDR1 SGHDN and CDR2 FVKESK come from the germline V gene. V was shortened by 0 bases and J by 8 bases, with 13 bases between the two germline ends. This CDR3 has 14 amino acids. In DNA form, the CDR3 reads TGTGCCAGCAGCCAAGATCCCAGCCGGGGAGGCTACACCTTC. This translates into CASSQDPSRGGYTF.

This chain joins TRBV7-2 and TRBJ2-7; the match to TRBD1 covers 8 bases. Per the germline V gene, CDR1 is SGHTA and CDR2 is FQGNSA. V shed 1 base and J 3 bases; nucleotides not matched to a gene: 5. This CDR3 comprises 15 residues. As DNA, the CDR3 is TGTGCCAGCAGCTTAGGCACCGGGACAGGCTACGAGCAGTACTTC. Amino acid sequence: CASSLGTGTGYEQYF.

The chain recombines TRBV7-2 with TRBJ1-2; 9 bases agree with TRBD1. V trimming: 5 bases; J trimming: 5 bases; junction bases outside the gene matches: 9. This CDR3 comprises 15 residues. Per the germline V gene, CDR1 is SGHTA and CDR2 is FQGNSA. CDR3 bases: TGTGCCAGCAGCACACTACAGGGGGCTCGGTATGGCTACACCTTC. It specifies CASSTLQGARYGYTF.

The chain carries TRBV9 and TRBJ2-7; tentative D call: TRBD2 (6 bases). Trimming cost V 0 bases and J 1 base, with 8 bases left between them. CDR1 is SGDLS, CDR2 YYNGEE, per germline. The CDR3 is 14 residues long. The CDR3 region is CASSVELASYEQYF. In nucleotides, the CDR3 is TGTGCCAGCAGCGTAGAACTAGCTTCCTACGAGCAGTACTTC.

This rearrangement joins TRBV4-3 to TRBJ1-2, with TRBD1 as a possible D gene (5 bases). The CDR3 runs 16 residues. Per the germline V gene, CDR1 is LGHNA and CDR2 is YSLEER. The V end lost 1 base, the J end lost 5 bases, and 17 bases lay between the germline ends. The CDR3 DNA reads TGCGCCAGCAGCCAAGCCTACCGAACAGGCCTTTATGGCTACACCTTC. Its translation: CASSQAYRTGLYGYTF.